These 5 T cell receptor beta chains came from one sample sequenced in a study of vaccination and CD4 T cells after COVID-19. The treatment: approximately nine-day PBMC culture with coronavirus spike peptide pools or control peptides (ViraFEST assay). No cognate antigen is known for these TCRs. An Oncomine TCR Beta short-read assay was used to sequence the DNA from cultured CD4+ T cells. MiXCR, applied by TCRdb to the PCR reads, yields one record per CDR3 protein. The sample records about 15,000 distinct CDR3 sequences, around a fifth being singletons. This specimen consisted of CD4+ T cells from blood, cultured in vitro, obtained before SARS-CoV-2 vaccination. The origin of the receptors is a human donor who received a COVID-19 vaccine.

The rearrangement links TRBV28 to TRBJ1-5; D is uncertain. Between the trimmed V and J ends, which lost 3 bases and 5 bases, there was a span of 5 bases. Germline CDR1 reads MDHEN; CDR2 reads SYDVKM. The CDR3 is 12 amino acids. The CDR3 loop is CASSLRYQPQHF. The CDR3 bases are TGTGCCAGCAGTTTGAGATATCAGCCCCAGCATTTT.

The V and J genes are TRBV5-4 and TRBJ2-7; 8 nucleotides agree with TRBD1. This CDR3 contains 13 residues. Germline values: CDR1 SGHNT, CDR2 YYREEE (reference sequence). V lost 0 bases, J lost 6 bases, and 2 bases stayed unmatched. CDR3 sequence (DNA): TGTGCCAGCAGCTTGGACAGGGGGAGCGAGCAGTACTTC. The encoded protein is CASSLDRGSEQYF.

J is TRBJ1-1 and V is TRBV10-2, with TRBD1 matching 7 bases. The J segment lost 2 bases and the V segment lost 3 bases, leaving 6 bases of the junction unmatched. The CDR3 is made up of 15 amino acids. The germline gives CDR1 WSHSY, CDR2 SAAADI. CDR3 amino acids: CASSEGGTVNTEAFF. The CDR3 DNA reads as TGCGCCAGCAGTGAAGGTGGGACAGTTAACACTGAAGCTTTCTTT.

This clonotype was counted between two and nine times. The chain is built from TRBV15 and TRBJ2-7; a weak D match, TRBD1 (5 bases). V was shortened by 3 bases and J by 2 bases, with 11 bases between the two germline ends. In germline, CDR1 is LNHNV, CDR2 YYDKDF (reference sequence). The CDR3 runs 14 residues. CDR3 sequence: CATSRIRAAYEQYF. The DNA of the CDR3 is TGTGCCACCAGCAGGATCAGGGCCGCCTACGAGCAGTACTTC.

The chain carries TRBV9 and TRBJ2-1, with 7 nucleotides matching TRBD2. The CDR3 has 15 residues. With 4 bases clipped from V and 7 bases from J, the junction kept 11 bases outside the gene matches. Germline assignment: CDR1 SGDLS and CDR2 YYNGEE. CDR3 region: CASSLGLGAVNEQFF. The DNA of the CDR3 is TGTGCCAGCAGCTTAGGACTAGGCGCCGTAAATGAGCAGTTCTTC.